Below, 5 T cell receptor beta chains from the same sample are listed, as sequenced in a study of vaccination effects on CD4 cells after COVID-19. Antigens for these TCRs are unknown. Viral peptide pools were used in the ViraFEST assay to expand antigen-specific CD4+ T cells, and sequencing came afterward. CD4+ T cell isolation took place after approximately 11 days of culture. Vaccinated participants had no history of SARS-CoV-2 infection and tested negative for nucleocapsid antibodies. Method: immunoSEQ multiplex PCR; TCRdb's copy keeps in-frame clones and lacks some. Seen here are about 43,000 clones, around 78% observed once, and the top ten hold under 14%. Specimen: CD4+ T cells from PBMCs cultured with SARS-CoV-2 spike peptides, collected before COVID-19 vaccination. These receptors came from a human donor who received a COVID-19 vaccine.

The chain is built from TRBV12-3 or TRBV12-4 and TRBJ2-4; no definite D call. The V and J ends lost 7 bases and 7 bases respectively, with 14 bases between them. The CDR3 extends over 13 amino acids. The CDR3: CASTLPGTNIQYF. Here the CDR3 DNA reads TGTGCCAGCACCCTCCCCGGTACGAACATTCAGTACTTC.

The J gene is TRBJ1-2, the V gene TRBV14; D gene unclear. This CDR3 spans 14 amino acids. Germline lookup yields CDR1 SGHDN and CDR2 FVKESK. V was clipped by 4 bases and J by 8 bases, with 17 bases between them. CDR3 loop: CASSPNRTPGGYTF. The CDR3 DNA reads TGTGCCAGCAGCCCAAATCGGACCCCAGGAGGCTACACCTTC.

This clone was observed a handful of times. The rearrangement links TRBV5-1 to TRBJ2-3; 11 positions agree with TRBD2. CDR1 and CDR2 (germline): SGHRS, YFSETQ. Trimming removed 0 bases from V and 4 bases from J; junction bases left unmatched: 4. The CDR3 length is 16 residues. CDR3 DNA sequence: TGCGCCAGCAGCTTGGCGCTAGCGGGGGGATCAGATACGCAGTATTTT. Amino acids: CASSLALAGGSDTQYF.

The V call is TRBV18, the J call TRBJ1-2, with TRBD1 matching over 9 bases. The CDR3 is 15 residues long. Germline V gene data show CDR1 as KGHSH and CDR2 as LQKENI. The V segment lost 5 bases and the J segment 3 bases; nucleotides outside the gene matches: 7. CDR3 nucleotide sequence: TGTGCCAGCTCAACCGCGGACAGGGGAGACTATGGCTACACCTTC. This gives the protein CASSTADRGDYGYTF.

The CDR3 sequence: CASSSAGTGFYGYTF. CDR3 sequence (DNA): TGCGCCAGCAGCTCAGCCGGGACAGGATTCTATGGCTACACCTTC. The V gene is TRBV4-1, the J gene TRBJ1-2, with 8 bases matching TRBD1. The trim removed 5 bases at V and 4 bases at J, leaving 9 bases unmatched. CDR3 length: 15 amino acids. CDR1 MGHRA and CDR2 YSYEKL come from the germline V gene.